What follows is one T cell receptor beta chain and its context. The source of the sample is a study of control samples from healthy donors and cancer patients. CDR1 is MNHEY and CDR2 is SMNVEV in the germline V gene (reference sequence). CDR3 length equals 14 residues. J gave up 6 bases and V 3 bases, and 5 bases lay outside the gene matches. The assay was immunoSEQ multiplex PCR, and TCRdb's table has in-frame clones only and misses some. The profile shows about 28,000 clones, around 87% of them singletons. Sequencing was done on a sample of PBMCs. The receptor was isolated from a middle-aged woman with lung cancer. This chain uses TRBV27 with TRBJ2-7, with 10 positions matching TRBD1. CDR3 protein: CASSLGQGHGEQYF. The CDR3 nucleotides are TGTGCCAGCAGTTTGGGACAGGGGCATGGCGAGCAGTACTTC.